The 16 T cell receptor beta chains presented below share a single source sample, sequenced in a study of blood T cell repertoires in COVID-19. Profiling relied on immunoSEQ multiplex PCR, and the TCRdb table lists in-frame clones only, not all of them. This sample has under 150,000 clones, with about 86% found just once. Sequencing input: peripheral blood. The source of these receptors is a woman in her sixties with active or convalescent COVID-19.

The V gene is TRBV2, the J gene TRBJ2-2; TRBD2 matches at 7 bases. This CDR3 has 14 amino acids. The junction had 7 bases not matched to a gene; V was cut back by 6 bases and J by 6 bases. CDR1 SNHLY and CDR2 FYNNEI come from the germline V gene. CDR3 amino acids: CASRFGRGSGELFF. The CDR3 DNA is TGTGCCAGCAGGTTCGGGCGGGGGTCCGGGGAGCTGTTTTTT.

The V call is TRBV9, the J call TRBJ2-1; 12 bases fit TRBD2. Germline V lookup: CDR1 SGDLS, CDR2 YYNGEE. The CDR3 is 18 residues long. Losses at the gene ends were 0 bases for V and 0 bases for J; bases not matched to a gene: 4. DNA of the CDR3: TGTGCCAGCAGCGTAGTACTAGCGGGGGGCTCCTCCTACAATGAGCAGTTCTTC. Translation: CASSVVLAGGSSYNEQFF.

The chain recombines TRBV16 with TRBJ2-1; 11 bases are shared with TRBD2. With V trimmed by 4 bases and J by 1 base, 12 bases remained unmatched. The CDR3 extends over 19 amino acids. Germline loops: CDR1 KGHSY, CDR2 FQNENV. Written as DNA, the CDR3 is TGTGCCAGCAGCCCGAGGGGGCTAGCGGGAGGTCGGTCCTACAATGAGCAGTTCTTC. Encoded protein: CASSPRGLAGGRSYNEQFF.

The rearrangement uses TRBV19 and TRBJ2-1; 7 bases line up with TRBD2. Germline-derived CDR1 and CDR2 are LNHDA and SQIVND (reference sequence). The V segment lost 6 bases and the J segment 7 bases; nucleotides outside the gene matches: 15. The length of the CDR3 is 16 residues. CDR3 protein: CASRHRGSGKGNEQFF. In nucleotides, the CDR3 is TGTGCCAGTAGACACCGGGGAAGCGGGAAGGGAAATGAGCAGTTCTTC.

V is TRBV5-1 and J is TRBJ2-5; 10 bases are shared with TRBD2. The ends lost 4 bases at V and 3 bases at J; junction bases unmatched: 6. From germline, CDR1 is SGHRS and CDR2 YFSETQ. The CDR3 extends over 15 amino acids. The CDR3 nucleotides read TGCGCCAGCAGCCCTAGCGGGAGAGGGGAAGAGACCCAGTACTTC. This translates into CASSPSGRGEETQYF. The entire variable domain, with the rest obtained from reference TRBV5-1 and TRBJ2-5, is as follows: KAGVTQTPRYLIKTRGQQVTLSCSPISGHRSVSWYQQTPGQGLQFLFEYFSETQRNKGNFPGRFSGRQFSNSRSEMNVSTLELGDSALYLCASSPSGRGEETQYFGPGTRLLVL.

This clone was counted once. This chain joins TRBV10-3 and TRBJ2-5; no firm D call. From germline, CDR1 is ENHRY and CDR2 SYGVKD. CDR3 length: 14 amino acids. Deletions cut 3 bases from V and 2 bases from J, with 10 bases between. Here the CDR3 DNA reads TGTGCCATCAGTGAAGGAGCAGATCAAGAGACCCAGTACTTC. Its protein product is CAISEGADQETQYF.

The chain uses TRBV6-1 and TRBJ2-1; maybe TRBD2 (5 bases). Trimming took 2 bases from V and 5 from J, leaving 10 bases between them. The CDR3 spans 14 residues. CDR1 MNHNS and CDR2 SASEGT come from the germline V gene. The CDR3 reads CASSELGLNNEQFF. For the CDR3, the DNA is TGTGCCAGCAGTGAACTCGGACTCAACAATGAGCAGTTCTTC.

This chain connects TRBV6-2 or TRBV6-3 to TRBJ2-7, with D unclear. The V end was cut by 4 bases, the J end by 9 bases, with 22 bases between. This CDR3 has 15 amino acids. Per germline, CDR1 MNHEY and CDR2 SVGEGT. CDR3 nucleotide sequence: TGTGCCAGCAGTTCCCCGTCGAGTTCTCGCGTCGGGCAGTACTTC. It yields the protein CASSSPSSSRVGQYF.

The chain uses TRBV3-1 (or the pseudogene TRBV3-2) and TRBJ2-5; tentative D call: TRBD2 (6 bases). V was shortened by 3 bases and J by 2 bases, with 7 bases between the two germline ends. This CDR3 contains 13 residues. Germline CDR1 is LGHDT and CDR2 is YNNKEL (reference sequence). This chain's CDR3 is CASSQRGQETQYF. The CDR3 DNA follows: TGTGCCAGCAGCCAGCGGGGTCAAGAGACCCAGTACTTC.

The chain couples TRBV24-1 to TRBJ1-4; 8 bases fit TRBD1. V lost 3 bases and J lost 8; bases outside the gene matches: 10. This CDR3 region has 16 residues. Germline V gene lookup returns CDR1 KGHDR and CDR2 SFDVKD. The CDR3 DNA reads TGTGCCACCAGTGATCCAGGACAGGGAGGAGGGGAAAAACTGTTTTTT. It encodes CATSDPGQGGGEKLFF.

Ten or more counts support this clone. The chain recombines TRBV2 with TRBJ2-7; 8 nucleotides align to TRBD2. CDR1 is SNHLY, CDR2 FYNNEI, per germline. CDR3 length: 14 residues. V gave up 10 bases and J gave up 0 bases; unmatched junction bases: 8. The CDR3 sequence is CAKRSGSNSYEQYF. As DNA, the CDR3 is TGTGCCAAGAGAAGCGGGAGCAACTCCTACGAGCAGTACTTC.

The chain links TRBV3-1 (or the pseudogene TRBV3-2) to TRBJ1-4; 7 bases are shared with TRBD1. CDR3 length equals 15 residues. Unmatched junction bases numbered 11, after V lost 8 bases and J lost 5 bases. CDR1 and CDR2 from the germline V gene are LGHDT and YNNKEL (reference sequence). For the CDR3, the DNA is TGTGCCAGCCGTGCATGGGCAGGGGGGAATGAAAAACTGTTTTTT. The encoded protein is CASRAWAGGNEKLFF.

This clone has more than one count but fewer than ten. The genes are TRBV6-5 and TRBJ1-5; D remains ambiguous. V lost 5 bases and J lost 7, with 12 bases in between. CDR1 MNHEY and CDR2 SVGAGI come from the germline V gene. The CDR3 totals 13 residues. The CDR3 nucleotides are TGTGCCAGCAGTCCCGGGGATTCCCAGCCCCAGCATTTT. Amino acid sequence: CASSPGDSQPQHF.

This clone was seen a handful of times. The rearrangement joins TRBV5-4 to TRBJ1-1; 8 positions agree with TRBD1. This CDR3 spans 18 amino acids. J was trimmed by 5 bases and V by 3 bases; bases with no gene match: 18. CDR1 is SGHNT and CDR2 is YYREEE in the germline V gene (reference sequence). The CDR3 bases are TGTGCCAGCAGCTCGCGATTTCGACAGGGGCCAACGTTGACTGAAGCTTTCTTT. Residues: CASSSRFRQGPTLTEAFF. Variable domain in full (rest from reference TRBV5-4 and TRBJ1-1): ETGVTQSPTHLIKTRGQQVTLRCSSQSGHNTVSWYQQALGQGPQFIFQYYREEENGRGNFPPRFSGLQFPNYSSELNVNALELDDSALYLCASSSRFRQGPTLTEAFFGQGTRLTVV.

The chain couples TRBV7-7 to TRBJ1-1, with a tentative D call TRBD1 (5 bases). The CDR3 extends over 13 amino acids. V lost 3 bases, J lost 0 bases, and 5 bases lay in between. Germline-derived CDR1 and CDR2 are SSHAT and FNYEAQ (reference sequence). CDR3 nucleotides: TGTGCCAGCAGCTTGACAGTGAACACTGAAGCTTTCTTT. Amino acids: CASSLTVNTEAFF.

Here the CDR3 reads CASSASPGTGSGTKNIQYF. The CDR3 DNA reads TGTGCCAGCAGCGCCAGTCCCGGGACAGGGAGTGGGACCAAAAACATTCAGTACTTC. The chain joins TRBV7-9 to TRBJ2-4; 9 bases are shared with TRBD1. This CDR3 is built from 19 residues. V shed 5 bases and J 2 bases; nucleotides not matched to a gene: 16. Germline V gives CDR1 SEHNR, CDR2 FQNEAQ (reference sequence).